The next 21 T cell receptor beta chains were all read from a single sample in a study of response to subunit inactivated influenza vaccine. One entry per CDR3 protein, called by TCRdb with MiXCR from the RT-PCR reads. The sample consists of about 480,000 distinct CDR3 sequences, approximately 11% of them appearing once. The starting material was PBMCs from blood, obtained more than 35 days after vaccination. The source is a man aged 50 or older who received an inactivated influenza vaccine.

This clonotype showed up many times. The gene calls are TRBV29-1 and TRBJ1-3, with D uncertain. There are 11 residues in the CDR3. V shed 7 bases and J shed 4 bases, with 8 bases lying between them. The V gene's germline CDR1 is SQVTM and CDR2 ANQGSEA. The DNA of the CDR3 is TGCAGCGGGGCTCTGGGAAACACCATATATTTT. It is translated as CSGALGNTIYF.

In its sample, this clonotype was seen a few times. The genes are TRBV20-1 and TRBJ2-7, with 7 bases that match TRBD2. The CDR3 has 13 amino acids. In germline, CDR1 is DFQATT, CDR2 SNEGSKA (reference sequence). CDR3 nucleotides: TGCAGCGGGGATGGCGGGAGATCCTACGAGCAGTACTTC. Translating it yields CSGDGGRSYEQYF.

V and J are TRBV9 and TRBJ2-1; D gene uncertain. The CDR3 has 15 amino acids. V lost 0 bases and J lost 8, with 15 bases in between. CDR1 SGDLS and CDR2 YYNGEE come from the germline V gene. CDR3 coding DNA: TGTGCCAGCAGCGTAGTCGTTACTGGTGGGGATGAGCAGTTCTTC. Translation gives CASSVVVTGGDEQFF. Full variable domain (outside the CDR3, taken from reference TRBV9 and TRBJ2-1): DSGVTQTPKHLITATGQRVTLRCSPRSGDLSVYWYQQSLDQGLQFLIQYYNGEERAKGNILERFSAQQFPDLHSELNLSSLELGDSALYFCASSVVVTGGDEQFFGPGTRLTVL.

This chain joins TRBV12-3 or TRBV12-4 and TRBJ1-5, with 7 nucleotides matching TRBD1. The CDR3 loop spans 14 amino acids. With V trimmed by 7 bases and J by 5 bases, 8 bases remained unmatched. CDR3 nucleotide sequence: TGTGCCAGCACCAGGGCAGGGGGTTATCAGCCCCAGCATTTT. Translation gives CASTRAGGYQPQHF.

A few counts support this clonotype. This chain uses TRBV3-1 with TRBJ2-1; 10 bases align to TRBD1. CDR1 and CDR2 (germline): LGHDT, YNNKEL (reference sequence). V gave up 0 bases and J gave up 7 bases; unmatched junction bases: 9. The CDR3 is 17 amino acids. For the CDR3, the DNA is TGTGCCAGCAGCCAAGATTGGGGCGGGACAGGGGAAAATGAGCAGTTCTTC. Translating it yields CASSQDWGGTGENEQFF.

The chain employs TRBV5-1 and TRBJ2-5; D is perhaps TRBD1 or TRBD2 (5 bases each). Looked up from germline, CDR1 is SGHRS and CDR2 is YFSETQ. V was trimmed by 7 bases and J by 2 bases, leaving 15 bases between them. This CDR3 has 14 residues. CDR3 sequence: CASFPGAEQETQYF. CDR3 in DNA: TGCGCCAGCTTTCCCGGGGCAGAACAAGAGACCCAGTACTTC.

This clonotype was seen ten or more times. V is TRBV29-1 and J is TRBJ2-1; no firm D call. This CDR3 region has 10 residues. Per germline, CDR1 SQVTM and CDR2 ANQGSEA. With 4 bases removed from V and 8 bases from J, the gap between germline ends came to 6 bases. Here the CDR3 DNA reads TGCAGCGTTGGTTTTGATGAGCAGTTCTTC. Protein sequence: CSVGFDEQFF.

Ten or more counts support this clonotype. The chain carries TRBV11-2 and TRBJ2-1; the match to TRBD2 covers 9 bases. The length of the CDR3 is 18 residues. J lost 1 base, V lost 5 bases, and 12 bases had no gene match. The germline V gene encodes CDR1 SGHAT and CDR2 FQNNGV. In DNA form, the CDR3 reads TGTGCCAGCAGCGGGGGGACTAGCCCCAAAGTTTCCTACAATGAGCAGTTCTTC. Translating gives CASSGGTSPKVSYNEQFF.

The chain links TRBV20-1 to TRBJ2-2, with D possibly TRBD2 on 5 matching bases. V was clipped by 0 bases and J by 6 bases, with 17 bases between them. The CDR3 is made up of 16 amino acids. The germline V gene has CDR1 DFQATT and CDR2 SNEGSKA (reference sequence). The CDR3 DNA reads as TGCAGTGCTAGAGATTCGAGGGAGTCTTTCGCCGGGGAGCTGTTTTTT. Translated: CSARDSRESFAGELFF.

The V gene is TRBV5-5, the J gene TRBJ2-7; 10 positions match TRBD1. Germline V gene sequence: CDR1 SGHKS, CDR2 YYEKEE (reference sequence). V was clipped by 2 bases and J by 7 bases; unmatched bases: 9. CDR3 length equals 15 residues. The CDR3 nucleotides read TGTGCCAGCAGCTTAGCCGGGACAGGGGCTAGGGAGCAGTACTTC. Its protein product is CASSLAGTGAREQYF.

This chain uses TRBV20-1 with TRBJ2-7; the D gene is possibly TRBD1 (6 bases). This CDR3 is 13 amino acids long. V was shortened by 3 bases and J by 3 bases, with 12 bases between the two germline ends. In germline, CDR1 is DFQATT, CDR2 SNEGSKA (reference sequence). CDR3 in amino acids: CSARYQGSYEQYF. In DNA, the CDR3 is TGCAGTGCTAGGTACCAGGGGAGCTACGAGCAGTACTTC.

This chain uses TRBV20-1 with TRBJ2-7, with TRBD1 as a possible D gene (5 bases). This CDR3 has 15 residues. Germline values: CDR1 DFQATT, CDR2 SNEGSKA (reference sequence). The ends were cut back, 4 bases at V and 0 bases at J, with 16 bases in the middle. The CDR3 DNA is TGCAGTGCTACCGATTGGGGCGGAAGCTCCTACGAGCAGTACTTC. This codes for CSATDWGGSSYEQYF.

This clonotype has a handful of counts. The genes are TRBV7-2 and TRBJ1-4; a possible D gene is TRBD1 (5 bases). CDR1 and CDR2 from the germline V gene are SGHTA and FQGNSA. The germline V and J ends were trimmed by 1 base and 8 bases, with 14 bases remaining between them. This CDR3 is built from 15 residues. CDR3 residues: CASSLDPTGGEKLFF. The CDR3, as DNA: TGTGCCAGCAGCTTAGATCCCACGGGGGGGGAAAAACTGTTTTTT.

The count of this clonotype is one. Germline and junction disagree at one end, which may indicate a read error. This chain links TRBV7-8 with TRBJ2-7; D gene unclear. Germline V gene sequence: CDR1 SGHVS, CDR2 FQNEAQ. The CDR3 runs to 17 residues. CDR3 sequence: CASSLVGLRLRSYGQYF. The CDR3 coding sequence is TGTGCCAGCAGCTTAGTCGGTTTAAGGTTACGCTCCTACGGGCAGTACTTC.

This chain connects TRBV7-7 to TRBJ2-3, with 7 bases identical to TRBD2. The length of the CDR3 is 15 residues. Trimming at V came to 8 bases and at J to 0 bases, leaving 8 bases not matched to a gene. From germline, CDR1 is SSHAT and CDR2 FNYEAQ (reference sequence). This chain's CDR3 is CASAASGASTDTQYF. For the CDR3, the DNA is TGTGCCAGCGCCGCGAGCGGGGCGAGCACAGATACGCAGTATTTT.

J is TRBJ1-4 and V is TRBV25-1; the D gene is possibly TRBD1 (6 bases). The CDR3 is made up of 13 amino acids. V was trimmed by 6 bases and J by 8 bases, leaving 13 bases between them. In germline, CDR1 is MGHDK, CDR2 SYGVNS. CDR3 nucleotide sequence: TGTGCCAGCAGGTGGGGGGCTGAAGAAAAACTGTTTTTT. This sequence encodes CASRWGAEEKLFF.

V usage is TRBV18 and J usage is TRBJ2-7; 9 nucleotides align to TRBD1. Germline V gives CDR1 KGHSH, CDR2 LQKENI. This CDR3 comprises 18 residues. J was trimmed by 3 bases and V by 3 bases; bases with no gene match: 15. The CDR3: CASSPSRTGAKDGYEQYF. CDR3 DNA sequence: TGTGCCAGCTCACCTTCCAGGACAGGGGCCAAAGACGGCTACGAGCAGTACTTC.

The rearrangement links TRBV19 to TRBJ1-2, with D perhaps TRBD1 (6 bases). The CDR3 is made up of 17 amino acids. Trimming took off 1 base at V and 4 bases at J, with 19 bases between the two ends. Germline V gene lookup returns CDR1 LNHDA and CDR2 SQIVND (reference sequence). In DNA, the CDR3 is TGTGCCAGTAGTATAGGATCCGGACAGCCAAAGTTCTATGGCTACACCTTC. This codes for CASSIGSGQPKFYGYTF.

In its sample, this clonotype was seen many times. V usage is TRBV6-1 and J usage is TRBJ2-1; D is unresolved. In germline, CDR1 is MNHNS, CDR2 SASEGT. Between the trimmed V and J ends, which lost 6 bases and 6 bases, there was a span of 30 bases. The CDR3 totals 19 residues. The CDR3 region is CASSTPGVVRHDPTNEQFF. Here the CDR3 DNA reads TGTGCCAGCAGCACCCCGGGCGTAGTTAGGCACGACCCCACCAATGAGCAGTTCTTC.

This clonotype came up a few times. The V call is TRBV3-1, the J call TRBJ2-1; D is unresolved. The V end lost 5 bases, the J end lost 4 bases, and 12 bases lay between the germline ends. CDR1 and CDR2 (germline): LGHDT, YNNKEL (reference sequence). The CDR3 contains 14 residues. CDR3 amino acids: CASSSGPEYNEQFF. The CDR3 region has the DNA TGTGCCAGCAGCTCAGGCCCAGAATACAATGAGCAGTTCTTC.

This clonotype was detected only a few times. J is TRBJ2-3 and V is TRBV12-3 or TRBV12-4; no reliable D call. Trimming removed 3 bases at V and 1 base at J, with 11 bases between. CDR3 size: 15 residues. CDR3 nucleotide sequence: TGTGCCAGCAGTTTGGAAGGGTACGGCACAGATACGCAGTATTTT. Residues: CASSLEGYGTDTQYF.